This entry lists 15 T cell receptor beta chains sequenced from one sample in a study of blood T cell repertoires in COVID-19. TCRdb's copy holds only in-frame clones and misses some; the assay was immunoSEQ multiplex PCR. The repertoire holds around 100,000 clones, with roughly 79% as singletons. Specimen: peripheral blood. The receptors here all came from an elderly man with COVID-19, enrolled during active disease.

The chain recombines TRBV2 with TRBJ2-7; D is possibly TRBD1 (5 bases). The V end lost 3 bases, the J end lost 0 bases, and 12 bases lay between the germline ends. CDR3 size: 15 residues. Germline V lookup: CDR1 SNHLY, CDR2 FYNNEI. CDR3 sequence: CASSDLGASSYEQYF. CDR3 DNA: TGTGCCAGCAGTGATTTAGGGGCGAGCTCCTACGAGCAGTACTTC.

CDR3 bases: TGCGCCAGGGGGCGTCGACAGAAAGTAAGCAATCAGCCCCAGCATTTT. Its protein is CARGRRQKVSNQPQHF. The gene calls are TRBV10-2 and TRBJ1-5, with TRBD1 as a possible D gene (5 bases). Trimming removed 9 bases at V and 1 base at J, with 19 bases between. The germline V gene encodes CDR1 WSHSY and CDR2 SAAADI. There are 16 residues in the CDR3.

J is TRBJ1-5 and V is TRBV15, with D possibly being TRBD1 (5 bases). V lost 6 bases, J lost 0 bases, and 12 bases lay in between. This CDR3 has 15 residues. Germline CDR1 and CDR2: LNHNV and YYDKDF (reference sequence). The CDR3 sequence: CATRMGGYSNQPQHF. CDR3 sequence (DNA): TGTGCCACCAGGATGGGGGGATATAGCAATCAGCCCCAGCATTTT.

V usage is TRBV6-1 and J usage is TRBJ2-6; D is unclear. The CDR3 covers 14 residues. The V gene lost 2 bases and the J gene lost 1 base, with 3 bases spanning the gap. Germline loops: CDR1 MNHNS, CDR2 SASEGT. For the CDR3, the DNA is TGTGCCAGCAGTGAATTATCTGGGGCCAACGTCCTGACTTTC. This encodes CASSELSGANVLTF.

V usage is TRBV19 and J usage is TRBJ2-3; perhaps TRBD2 as D (5 bases). The CDR3 is 14 amino acids. V was pared by 7 bases and J by 6 bases, with 17 bases between. Germline V gene data show CDR1 as LNHDA and CDR2 as SQIVND (reference sequence). The CDR3 DNA follows: TGTGCCAGTACCCCAGAGGGCAGGAGGGATACGCAGTATTTT. It encodes CASTPEGRRDTQYF. Looking up the rest from reference TRBV19 and TRBJ2-3 gives the full variable domain: DGGITQSPKYLFRKEGQNVTLSCEQNLNHDAMYWYRQDPGQGLRLIYYSQIVNDFQKGDIAEGYSVSREKKESFPLTVTSAQKNPTAFYLCASTPEGRRDTQYFGPGTRLTVL.

The rearrangement joins TRBV24-1 to TRBJ2-7; possible D gene TRBD2, 5 bases. This CDR3 spans 17 amino acids. With 6 bases removed from V and 1 base from J, the gap between germline ends came to 21 bases. In germline, CDR1 is KGHDR, CDR2 SFDVKD. CDR3 region: CATSHGSGAASSYEQYF. CDR3 sequence (DNA): TGTGCCACCAGTCATGGAAGTGGAGCGGCATCTTCCTACGAGCAGTACTTC.

The DNA of the CDR3 is TGCGCCAGCAGCGTGACTGCAGGGGGGGAGCTGTTTTTT. Amino acids: CASSVTAGGELFF. V and J are TRBV5-1 and TRBJ2-2; D might be TRBD1 (5 bases). V dropped 4 bases and J dropped 8 bases, with 12 bases sitting between them. Germline values: CDR1 SGHRS, CDR2 YFSETQ. This CDR3 is built from 13 residues. Combining the CDR3 with reference TRBV5-1 and TRBJ2-2 gives the whole variable domain KAGVTQTPRYLIKTRGQQVTLSCSPISGHRSVSWYQQTPGQGLQFLFEYFSETQRNKGNFPGRFSGRQFSNSRSEMNVSTLELGDSALYLCASSVTAGGELFFGEGSRLTVL.

This clone was seen a handful of times. This rearrangement joins TRBV24-1 to TRBJ2-3, with 8 bases matching TRBD1. The CDR3 spans 15 residues. Per the germline V gene, CDR1 is KGHDR and CDR2 is SFDVKD. Trimming cost V 4 bases and J 11 bases; bases outside gene matches: 13. The CDR3, as DNA: TGTGCCACCAGTGACCCGACACAGGGGGGAATGGAGCAGTATTTT. It encodes CATSDPTQGGMEQYF.

This sequence joins TRBV27 and TRBJ2-5; TRBD1 agrees at 10 bases. The CDR3 spans 16 residues. With 4 bases clipped from V and 9 bases from J, the junction kept 14 bases outside the gene matches. Per the germline V gene, CDR1 is MNHEY and CDR2 is SMNVEV (reference sequence). The DNA for the CDR3 is TGTGCCAGCAGTTCTCTCTCGACAGGGGGCTCGGGTGCCCAGTACTTC. This sequence encodes CASSSLSTGGSGAQYF.

This clone was seen only once. The V call is TRBV5-4, the J call TRBJ2-5; no firm D call. Germline V gives CDR1 SGHNT, CDR2 YYREEE (reference sequence). The CDR3 runs 15 residues. V lost 0 bases and J 0 bases, leaving 9 bases between the germline ends. The CDR3 DNA follows: TGTGCCAGCAGCTTGGAAGGCGGCAACCAAGAGACCCAGTACTTC. This codes for CASSLEGGNQETQYF.

The chain recombines TRBV29-1 with TRBJ1-2; 7 positions agree with TRBD1. The CDR3 loop spans 13 amino acids. Germline assignment: CDR1 SQVTM and CDR2 ANQGSEA. V lost 7 bases and J lost 7; bases outside the gene matches: 12. The CDR3 spells CSGRTGAEGGYTF. The CDR3 DNA sequence: TGCAGCGGCCGTACAGGGGCGGAGGGTGGCTACACCTTC.

The chain carries TRBV29-1 and TRBJ1-4; D is undetermined. V gave up 6 bases and J gave up 8 bases, with 13 bases separating them. The V gene's germline CDR1 is SQVTM and CDR2 ANQGSEA. The CDR3 is made up of 12 amino acids. CDR3 sequence: CSVLGPGEKLFF. The CDR3 region has the DNA TGCAGCGTCCTGGGCCCGGGGGAAAAACTGTTTTTT.

The gene calls are TRBV25-1 and TRBJ1-2, with 9 bases aligning to TRBD1. The germline gives CDR1 MGHDK, CDR2 SYGVNS. V was clipped by 10 bases and J by 4 bases; unmatched bases: 4. This CDR3 contains 12 residues. Here the CDR3 reads CATGTGFYGYTF. The DNA of the CDR3 is TGTGCCACCGGGACAGGGTTCTATGGCTACACCTTC.

The chain employs TRBV5-6 and TRBJ2-6, with a tentative D call TRBD2 (6 bases). This CDR3 spans 15 amino acids. Looked up from germline, CDR1 is SGHDT and CDR2 is YYEEEE. V was trimmed by 5 bases and J by 2 bases, leaving 11 bases between them. The CDR3 sequence is CASRGDLAGANVLTF. The CDR3 DNA sequence: TGTGCCAGCAGGGGGGACTTAGCTGGGGCCAACGTCCTGACTTTC.

The V call is TRBV28, the J call TRBJ2-3, with TRBD2 matching over 9 bases. The CDR3 is 15 residues long. Trimming at V came to 5 bases and at J to 4 bases, leaving 7 bases not matched to a gene. Germline CDR1 and CDR2: MDHEN and SYDVKM. CDR3 loop: CASSTRREGPDTQYF. The CDR3 DNA is TGTGCCAGCAGTACGAGGCGGGAGGGCCCAGATACGCAGTATTTT.